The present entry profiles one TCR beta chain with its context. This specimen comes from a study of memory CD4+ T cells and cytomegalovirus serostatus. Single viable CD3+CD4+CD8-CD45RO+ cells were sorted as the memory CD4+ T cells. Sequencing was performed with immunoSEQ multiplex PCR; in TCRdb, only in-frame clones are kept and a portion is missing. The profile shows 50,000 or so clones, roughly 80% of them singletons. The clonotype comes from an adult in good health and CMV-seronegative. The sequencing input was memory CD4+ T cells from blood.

The CDR3 region is CASRWTENTEAFF. The CDR3 DNA follows: TGTGCCAGCCGTTGGACGGAGAACACTGAAGCTTTCTTT. The J gene is TRBJ1-1, the V gene TRBV6-1; no clear D. In germline, CDR1 is MNHNS, CDR2 SASEGT. The CDR3 spans 13 residues. Deletions cut 8 bases from V and 1 base from J, with 11 bases between.